This T cell receptor beta chain was identified during a study of blood T cells in healthy people across ages. At least 7 million PBMCs were isolated per sample. The CDR3 covers 15 residues. The V and J ends lost 3 bases and 0 bases, in that order; junction bases with no gene match: 1. Germline loops: CDR1 SGDLS, CDR2 YYNGEE. Primed by a sample-barcoded 5' primer and a J-beta primer mix, a second PCR proceeded for about 7 to 11 cycles. TCRdb independently ran MiXCR on the 5' RACE reads; one entry per CDR3 protein. There are 450,000 to 600,000 distinct CDR3 sequences in the sample; roughly a quarter occur only once, and over 3.5% lies in the top ten. In its sample, this clonotype was seen a few times. This same sample was also taken into another study, of T cells of mothers and their children. That work adds: Mothers yielded over 8 million CDR3 reads, children 3 million to 3.5 million each. No persistent microchimeric T cell clones were detected.

This chain joins TRBV9 and TRBJ2-1; 9 bases match TRBD2. The clonotype was recovered from a boy aged 2 to 10 in good health. The sequencing sample was made of blood. The CDR3 bases are TGTGCCAGCAGCGAGACTAGCGGCTCCTACAATGAGCAGTTCTTC. Its translation is CASSETSGSYNEQFF.